These 18 T cell receptor beta chains came from one sample sequenced in a study of T cell clonality in common variable immunodeficiency. Broader study findings: Reportedly, TCR beta sequences from common variable immunodeficiency showed fewer deletions and N-nucleotide insertions.

Clones were sequenced by immunoSEQ multiplex PCR, and TCRdb holds only the in-frame ones, with some missing. The sample presents about 12,000 clones, none singletons. These TCRs are of unknown antigen specificity. The sample consisted of peripheral blood mononuclear cells. The receptors here all came from a human donor with common variable immunodeficiency.

Note on this clone: The read finishes 3 residues shy of the CDR3 end, and the germline J gene is used to complete it. The chain has TRBV18 and TRBJ1-6, with 9 bases matching TRBD1. Germline V lookup: CDR1 KGHSH, CDR2 LQKENI. CDR3 length: 15 amino acids. V lost 5 bases and J lost 10; bases outside the gene matches: 9. The CDR3 spells CASSEGQGAGSPLHF. CDR3 bases read: TGTGCCAGCTCAGAGGGACAGGGTGCAGGATCACCC.

This clone was seen only a few times. The read falls 3 residues short of the CDR3 end, and the missing part is taken from the germline J gene. The J gene is TRBJ2-2, the V gene TRBV7-7; D gene unclear. Trimming removed 4 bases at V and 5 bases at J, with 8 bases between. The CDR3 totals 13 residues. CDR1 is SSHAT and CDR2 is FNYEAQ in the germline V gene (reference sequence). Incomplete CDR3 DNA: TGTGCCAGCAGCTACTTAATAACCGGGGAG. This translates into CASSYLITGE. The whole CDR3 is CASSYLITGELFF.

On this clone itself: The read halts 3 residues ahead of the CDR3 end, with the missing end drawn from the germline J gene. The gene calls are TRBV5-1 and TRBJ2-3; 14 bases match TRBD2. With V trimmed by 3 bases and J by 2 bases, 5 bases remained unmatched. The germline V gene encodes CDR1 SGHRS and CDR2 YFSETQ. The CDR3 length is 17 residues. The part of the CDR3 DNA that was read is TGCGCCAGCAGCTCCCGACTAGCGGGGGGGTACACAGATACG. It is translated as CASSSRLAGGYTDT. The full CDR3 is CASSSRLAGGYTDTQYF. The complete variable domain, with remaining parts taken from reference TRBV5-1 and TRBJ2-3, reads KAGVTQTPRYLIKTRGQQVTLSCSPISGHRSVSWYQQTPGQGLQFLFEYFSETQRNKGNFPGRFSGRQFSNSRSEMNVSTLELGDSALYLCASSSRLAGGYTDTQYFGPGTRLTVL.

A note on this clone: The read halts 3 residues ahead of the CDR3 end, with the missing end drawn from the germline J gene. The chain joins TRBV7-9 to TRBJ2-1, with 8 bases fitting TRBD2. V gave up 5 bases and J gave up 7 bases; unmatched junction bases: 10. The CDR3 is made up of 15 amino acids. The germline V gene has CDR1 SEHNR and CDR2 FQNEAQ (reference sequence). The CDR3 DNA, read in part, is TGTGCCAGCAGCCTTCTCGGGGGGGTTTTAAATGAG. It specifies CASSLLGGVLNE. The CDR3, in full, reads CASSLLGGVLNEQFF.

With respect to this clone: Read sequence stops 3 residues before the CDR3 end, and the germline J gene provides the missing end. The rearrangement links TRBV6-2 or TRBV6-3 to TRBJ2-1, with 12 nucleotides matching TRBD2. V gave up 6 bases and J gave up 9 bases; unmatched junction bases: 12. Per the germline V gene, CDR1 is MNHEY and CDR2 is SVGEGT. The CDR3 loop spans 16 amino acids. The covered CDR3 bases are TGTGCCAGCAGCCTCCCTAGCGGGGGGGCCTCGGGTGAG. Translating gives CASSLPSGGASGE. The CDR3, in full, reads CASSLPSGGASGEQFF.

Only a few counts were recorded for this clone. The CDR3 here is CAWNPGGRPLYEQYF. The DNA read from the CDR3 is TGTGCCTGGAATCCGGGGGGGCGGCCCCTCTACGAG. The chain couples TRBV30 to TRBJ2-7, with 8 bases matching TRBD2. The read ends 3 residues before the CDR3 terminus; that terminus is restored from the germline J gene. The CDR3 consists of 15 residues. V lost 4 bases, J lost 3 bases, and 11 bases stayed unmatched. Germline V gene data show CDR1 as GTSNPN and CDR2 as SVGIG (reference sequence).

To note about this clone: Compared with germline, one end of the junction differs, possibly owing to a read error. The sequence runs out 3 residues before the end of the CDR3; the remainder is reconstructed from the germline J gene. The chain joins TRBV19 to TRBJ2-7, with D perhaps matching TRBD1 (5 bases). Germline CDR1 and CDR2: LNHDA and SQIVND (reference sequence). This CDR3 spans 13 amino acids. The sequenced CDR3 bases are TGTGCCACCAAACCAGGGTTCTCCCACGAG. Protein sequence: CATKPGFSHE. The whole CDR3 protein reads CATKPGFSHEQYF. The full variable domain, its missing parts supplied by reference TRBV19 and TRBJ2-7, is DGGITQSPKYLFRKEGQNVTLSCEQNLNHDAMYWYRQDPGQGLRLIYYSQIVNDFQKGDIAEGYSVSREKKESFPLTVTSAQKNPTAFYLCATKPGFSHEQYFGPGTRLTVT.

By its share, this clone is medium-sized. The CDR3 loop reads CASYRRVALSTDTQYF. The part of the CDR3 DNA that was read is TGTGCCAGCTACCGCAGGGTGGCACTCAGCACAGATACG. The rearrangement uses TRBV5-4 and TRBJ2-3, with D perhaps matching TRBD1 (5 bases). The read is 3 residues too short to cover the CDR3 end, so that end is filled in from the germline J gene. V was cut by 7 bases and J by 0 bases, with 18 bases left in between. The CDR3 covers 16 residues. The V gene's germline CDR1 is SGHNT and CDR2 YYREEE (reference sequence).

As concerns this clone: The read ends 3 residues early relative to the CDR3; the germline J gene fills the gap. The rearrangement joins TRBV2 to TRBJ2-7, with D perhaps TRBD1 (6 bases). Germline loops: CDR1 SNHLY, CDR2 FYNNEI. With 4 bases removed from V and 0 bases from J, the gap between germline ends came to 16 bases. The CDR3 covers 16 residues. Incomplete CDR3 DNA: TGTGCCAGCAGTGGAATTCGTGGACAGAGCTCCTACGAG. Translated, it gives CASSGIRGQSSYE. The CDR3 in full is CASSGIRGQSSYEQYF. Using reference TRBV2 and TRBJ2-7 for the parts outside the CDR3, the full variable domain is EPEVTQTPSHQVTQMGQEVILRCVPISNHLYFYWYRQILGQKVEFLVSFYNNEISEKSEIFDDQFSVERPDGSNFTLKIRSTKLEDSAMYFCASSGIRGQSSYEQYFGPGTRLTVT.

This clone was seen only a few times. Sequencing ends 3 residues short of the CDR3 end; the germline J gene provides the rest. J is TRBJ2-7 and V is TRBV30; D unresolved. This CDR3 region has 13 residues. The germline V and J ends were trimmed by 3 bases and 6 bases, with 15 bases remaining between them. The germline V gene has CDR1 GTSNPN and CDR2 SVGIG (reference sequence). The part of the CDR3 DNA that was read is TGTGCCTGGAGGAGCCCAGGCTCCGTCGAG. It specifies CAWRSPGSVE. The entire CDR3 sequence reads CAWRSPGSVEQYF.

This clone was counted between two and nine times. The CDR3 end lies 3 residues beyond the end of the read and is filled in from the germline J gene. This chain links TRBV11-2 with TRBJ2-7, with 7 positions matching TRBD1. V gave up 5 bases and J gave up 0 bases; unmatched junction bases: 7. Germline CDR1 and CDR2: SGHAT and FQNNGV. The CDR3 runs to 15 residues. The CDR3 bases that were read are TGTGCCAGCAGCGTCGACAGGGCTAGCTCCTACGAG. Translated: CASSVDRASSYE. The CDR3 as a whole reads CASSVDRASSYEQYF.

This clone appeared a few times. The read ends 3 residues early relative to the CDR3; the germline J gene fills the gap. The chain links TRBV2 to TRBJ2-1; weak D call: TRBD2 (5 bases). The CDR3 spans 16 residues. V was clipped by 10 bases and J by 6 bases, with 25 bases between them. Per the germline V gene, CDR1 is SNHLY and CDR2 is FYNNEI. The CDR3 DNA, read in part, is TGTGCCACAGCTGACCAGCCGGGATTCGGGGTCAATGAG. It is translated as CATADQPGFGVNE. In full, the CDR3 reads CATADQPGFGVNEQFF.

Points on this clone: The DNA ends 3 residues before the CDR3 does, and the rest of the CDR3 is filled in from the germline J gene. This chain connects TRBV5-1 to TRBJ2-5; 12 positions agree with TRBD1. In germline, CDR1 is SGHRS, CDR2 YFSETQ. Unmatched junction bases numbered 11, after V lost 9 bases and J lost 5 bases. This CDR3 comprises 15 residues. CDR3 amino acids: CATRAGTGGSETQYF. CDR3 DNA (partial): TGCGCCACCCGCGCTGGGACAGGGGGCTCGGAGACC.

About this clone itself: The read terminates 3 residues ahead of where the CDR3 ends, so the germline J gene completes it. The chain couples TRBV7-9 to TRBJ2-1; TRBD2 agrees at 7 bases. This CDR3 has 14 amino acids. Germline V gene data show CDR1 as SEHNR and CDR2 as FQNEAQ (reference sequence). Trimming removed 3 bases from V and 6 bases from J; junction bases left unmatched: 5. The CDR3 is CASSFLGGVNEQFF. Partial CDR3 DNA: TGTGCCAGCAGCTTCTTGGGGGGGGTCAATGAG. Filled out from reference TRBV7-9 and TRBJ2-1, the complete variable domain reads DTGVSQNPRHKITKRGQNVTFRCDPISEHNRLYWYRQTLGQGPEFLTYFQNEAQLEKSRLLSDRFSAERPKGSFSTLEIQRTEQGDSAMYLCASSFLGGVNEQFFGPGTRLTVL.

This clone was detected a few times. The read terminates 3 residues before the CDR3 end, so the remaining end is supplied by the germline J gene. The genes are TRBV19 and TRBJ1-2; perhaps TRBD1 as D (6 bases). CDR3 length equals 13 residues. Germline CDR1 is LNHDA and CDR2 is SQIVND (reference sequence). Trimming took off 7 bases at V and 3 bases at J, with 12 bases between the two ends. The CDR3 protein is CASKGGVDYGYTF. The CDR3 DNA, read in part, is TGTGCCAGTAAGGGGGGGGTCGACTATGGC.

Sample share makes this clone medium-sized. The observed sequence ends 3 residues before the CDR3 terminus, with the missing tail filled in from the germline J gene. This rearrangement joins TRBV30 to TRBJ2-1, with 11 bases identical to TRBD1. The CDR3 is made up of 17 amino acids. V shed 7 bases, J shed 5 bases, and the junction held 16 bases outside the gene matches. Germline V gene lookup returns CDR1 GTSNPN and CDR2 SVGIG (reference sequence). CDR3 region: CAFRTGGSSNIHNEQFF. CDR3 DNA (partial): TGTGCCTTCCGGACAGGGGGCTCTTCAAATATACACAATGAG.

The table lists this clone with a few counts. The read terminates 3 residues ahead of where the CDR3 ends, so the germline J gene completes it. The V and J genes are TRBV7-6 and TRBJ1-6; a possible D gene is TRBD1 (6 bases). The CDR3 has 16 residues. V lost 3 bases, J lost 2 bases, and 11 bases lay in between. In germline, CDR1 is SGHVS, CDR2 FNYEAQ. This chain's CDR3 is CASSFSTGPYNSPLHF. CDR3 DNA, as far as it was read: TGTGCCAGCAGCTTCTCAACAGGGCCCTATAATTCACCC.

The sample holds a few counts of this clone. The sequence runs out 3 residues before the end of the CDR3; the remainder is reconstructed from the germline J gene. J is TRBJ2-1 and V is TRBV18; TRBD1 might be the D (6 bases). The V end was cut by 3 bases, the J end by 4 bases, with 19 bases between. This CDR3 contains 17 residues. The germline V gene has CDR1 KGHSH and CDR2 LQKENI. The CDR3 loop reads CASSPLPDRGIYNEQFF. CDR3 DNA, as far as it was read: TGTGCCAGCTCACCCCTCCCGGACAGAGGGATTTACAATGAG. The full variable domain, its missing parts supplied by reference TRBV18 and TRBJ2-1, is NAGVMQNPRHLVRRRGQEARLRCSPMKGHSHVYWYRQLPEEGLKFMVYLQKENIIDESGMPKERFSAEFPKEGPSILRIQQVVRGDSAAYFCASSPLPDRGIYNEQFFGPGTRLTVL.